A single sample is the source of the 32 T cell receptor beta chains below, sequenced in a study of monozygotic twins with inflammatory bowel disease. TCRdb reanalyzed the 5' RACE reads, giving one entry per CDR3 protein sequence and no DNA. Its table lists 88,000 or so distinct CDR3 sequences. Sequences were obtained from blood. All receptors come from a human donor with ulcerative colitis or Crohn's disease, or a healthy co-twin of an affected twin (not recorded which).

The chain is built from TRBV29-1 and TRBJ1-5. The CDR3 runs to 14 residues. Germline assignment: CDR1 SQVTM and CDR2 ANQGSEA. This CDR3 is CSAQVGGGGQPQHF. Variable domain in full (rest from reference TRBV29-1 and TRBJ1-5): SAVISQKPSRDICQRGTSLTIQCQVDSQVTMMFWYRQQPGQSLTLIATANQGSEATYESGFVIDKFPISRPNLTFSTLTVSNMSPEDSSIYLCSAQVGGGGQPQHFGDGTRLSIL.

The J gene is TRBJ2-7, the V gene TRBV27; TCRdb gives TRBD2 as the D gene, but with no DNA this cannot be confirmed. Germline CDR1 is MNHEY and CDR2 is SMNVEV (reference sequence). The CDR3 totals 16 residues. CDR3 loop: CASSETSGGLSYEQYF.

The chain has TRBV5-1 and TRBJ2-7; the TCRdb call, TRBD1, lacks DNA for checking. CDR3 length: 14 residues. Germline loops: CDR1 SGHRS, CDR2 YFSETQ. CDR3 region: CASSFGAGSYEQYF.

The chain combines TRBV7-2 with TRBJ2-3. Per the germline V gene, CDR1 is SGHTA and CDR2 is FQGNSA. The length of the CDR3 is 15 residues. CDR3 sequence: CASSLGRVSTDTQYF.

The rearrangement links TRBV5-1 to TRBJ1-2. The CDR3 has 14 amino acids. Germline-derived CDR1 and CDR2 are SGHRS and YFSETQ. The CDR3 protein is CASSLEIGNYGYTF.

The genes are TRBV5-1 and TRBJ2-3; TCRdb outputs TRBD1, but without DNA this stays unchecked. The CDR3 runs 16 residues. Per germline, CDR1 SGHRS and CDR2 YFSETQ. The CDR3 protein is CASSLRGYGPTDTQYF. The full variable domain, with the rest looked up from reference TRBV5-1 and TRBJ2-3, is KAGVTQTPRYLIKTRGQQVTLSCSPISGHRSVSWYQQTPGQGLQFLFEYFSETQRNKGNFPGRFSGRQFSNSRSEMNVSTLELGDSALYLCASSLRGYGPTDTQYFGPGTRLTVL.

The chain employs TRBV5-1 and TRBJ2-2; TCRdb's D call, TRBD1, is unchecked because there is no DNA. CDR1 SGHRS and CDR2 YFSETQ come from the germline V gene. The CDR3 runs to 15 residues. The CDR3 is CASSLRDSLTGELFF.

The CDR3 protein is CSASWVAGPTGELFF. This sequence joins TRBV20-1 and TRBJ2-2; TCRdb reports TRBD2, a call that lacks DNA to check it against. The CDR3 runs to 15 residues. Germline CDR1 DFQATT, CDR2 SNEGSKA (reference sequence).

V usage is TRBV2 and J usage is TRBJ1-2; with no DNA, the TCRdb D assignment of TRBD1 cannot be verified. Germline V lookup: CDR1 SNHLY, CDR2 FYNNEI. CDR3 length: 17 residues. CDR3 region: CASSEVSQTATLYGYTF.

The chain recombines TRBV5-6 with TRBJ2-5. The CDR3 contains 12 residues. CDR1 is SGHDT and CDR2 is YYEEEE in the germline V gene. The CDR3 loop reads CASSSDRETQYF. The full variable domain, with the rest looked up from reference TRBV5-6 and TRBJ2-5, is DAGVTQSPTHLIKTRGQQVTLRCSPKSGHDTVSWYQQALGQGPQFIFQYYEEEERQRGNFPDRFSGHQFPNYSSELNVNALLLGDSALYLCASSSDRETQYFGPGTRLLVL.

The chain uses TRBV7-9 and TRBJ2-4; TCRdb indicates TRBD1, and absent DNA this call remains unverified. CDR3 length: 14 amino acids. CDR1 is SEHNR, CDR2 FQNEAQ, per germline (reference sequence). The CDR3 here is CASSLDGGGDIQYF.

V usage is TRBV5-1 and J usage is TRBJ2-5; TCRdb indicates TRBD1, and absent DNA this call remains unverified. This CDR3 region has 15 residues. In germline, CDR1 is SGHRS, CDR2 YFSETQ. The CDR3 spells CASSLDRGGPETQYF.

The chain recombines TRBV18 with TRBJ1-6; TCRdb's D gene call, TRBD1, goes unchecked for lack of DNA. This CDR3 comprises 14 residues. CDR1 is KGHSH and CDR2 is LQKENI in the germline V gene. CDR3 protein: CASSPTQGNSPLHF.

CDR3 sequence reads: CSARDRADTQYF. The chain couples TRBV20-1 to TRBJ2-3. This CDR3 spans 12 amino acids. CDR1 DFQATT and CDR2 SNEGSKA come from the germline V gene (reference sequence).

CDR3 residues: CASSGQGYNEQFF. The chain recombines TRBV2 with TRBJ2-1; TCRdb reports TRBD1, a call that lacks DNA to check it against. This CDR3 comprises 13 residues. Germline loops: CDR1 SNHLY, CDR2 FYNNEI. The full variable domain, in which reference TRBV2 and TRBJ2-1 provide the parts outside the CDR3, is EPEVTQTPSHQVTQMGQEVILRCVPISNHLYFYWYRQILGQKVEFLVSFYNNEISEKSEIFDDQFSVERPDGSNFTLKIRSTKLEDSAMYFCASSGQGYNEQFFGPGTRLTVL.

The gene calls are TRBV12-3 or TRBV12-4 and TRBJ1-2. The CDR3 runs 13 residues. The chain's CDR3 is CASSPNMIGGYTF.

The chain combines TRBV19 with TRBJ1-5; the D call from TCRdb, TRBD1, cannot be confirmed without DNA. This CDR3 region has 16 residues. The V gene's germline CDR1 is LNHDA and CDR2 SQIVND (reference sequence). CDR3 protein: CASSTPPGTVYQPQHF.

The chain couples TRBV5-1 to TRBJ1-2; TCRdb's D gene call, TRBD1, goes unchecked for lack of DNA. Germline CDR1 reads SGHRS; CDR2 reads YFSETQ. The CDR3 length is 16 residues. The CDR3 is CASSLASQGGNYGYTF.

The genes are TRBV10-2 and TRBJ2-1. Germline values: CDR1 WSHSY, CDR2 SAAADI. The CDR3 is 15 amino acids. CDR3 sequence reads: CASSERGGAYNEQFF.

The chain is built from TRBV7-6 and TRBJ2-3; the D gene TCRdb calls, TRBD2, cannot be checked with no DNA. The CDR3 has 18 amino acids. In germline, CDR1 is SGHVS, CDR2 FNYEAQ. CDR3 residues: CASSLGSRGPESTDTQYF.

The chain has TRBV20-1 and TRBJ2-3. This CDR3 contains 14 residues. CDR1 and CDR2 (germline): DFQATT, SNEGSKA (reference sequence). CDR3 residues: CSALTATLGDTQYF.

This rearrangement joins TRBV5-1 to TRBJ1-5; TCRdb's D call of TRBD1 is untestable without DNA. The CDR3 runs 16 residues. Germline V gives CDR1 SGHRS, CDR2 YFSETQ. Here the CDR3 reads CASSEGTGISNQPQHF.

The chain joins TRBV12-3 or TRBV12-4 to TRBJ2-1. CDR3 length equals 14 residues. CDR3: CASSLRQFYNEQFF.

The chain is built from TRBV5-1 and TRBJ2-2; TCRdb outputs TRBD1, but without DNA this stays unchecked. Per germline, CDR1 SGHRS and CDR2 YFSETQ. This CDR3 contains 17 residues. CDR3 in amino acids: CASSRDRGLQNTGELFF.

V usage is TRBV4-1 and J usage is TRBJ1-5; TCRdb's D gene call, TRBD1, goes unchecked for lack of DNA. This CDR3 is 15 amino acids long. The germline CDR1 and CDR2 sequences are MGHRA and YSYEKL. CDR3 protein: CASSHGGTVNQPQHF.

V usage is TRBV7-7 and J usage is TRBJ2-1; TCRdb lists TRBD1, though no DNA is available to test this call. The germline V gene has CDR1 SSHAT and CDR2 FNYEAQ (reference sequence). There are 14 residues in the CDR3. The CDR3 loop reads CASSLGGSGAEQFF.

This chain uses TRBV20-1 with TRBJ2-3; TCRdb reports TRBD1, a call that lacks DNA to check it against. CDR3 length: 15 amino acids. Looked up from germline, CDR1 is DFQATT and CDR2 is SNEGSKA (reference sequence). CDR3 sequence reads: CSASSRVGGTDTQYF.

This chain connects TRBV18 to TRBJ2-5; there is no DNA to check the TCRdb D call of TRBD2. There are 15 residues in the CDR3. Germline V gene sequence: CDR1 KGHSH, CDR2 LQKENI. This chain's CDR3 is CASSEPGRPEETQYF. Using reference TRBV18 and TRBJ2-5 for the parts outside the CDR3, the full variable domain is NAGVMQNPRHLVRRRGQEARLRCSPMKGHSHVYWYRQLPEEGLKFMVYLQKENIIDESGMPKERFSAEFPKEGPSILRIQQVVRGDSAAYFCASSEPGRPEETQYFGPGTRLLVL.

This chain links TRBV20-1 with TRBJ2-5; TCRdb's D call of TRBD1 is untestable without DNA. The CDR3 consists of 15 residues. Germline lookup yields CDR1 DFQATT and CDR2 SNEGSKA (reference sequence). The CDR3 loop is CSARDPARDRETQYF.

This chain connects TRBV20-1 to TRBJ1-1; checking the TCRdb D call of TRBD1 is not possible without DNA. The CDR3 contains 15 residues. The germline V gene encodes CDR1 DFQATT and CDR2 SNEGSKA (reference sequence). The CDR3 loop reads CSAQTGQVRETEAFF.

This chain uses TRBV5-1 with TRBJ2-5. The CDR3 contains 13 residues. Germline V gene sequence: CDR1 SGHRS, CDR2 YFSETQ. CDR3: CASSYDIQETQYF.

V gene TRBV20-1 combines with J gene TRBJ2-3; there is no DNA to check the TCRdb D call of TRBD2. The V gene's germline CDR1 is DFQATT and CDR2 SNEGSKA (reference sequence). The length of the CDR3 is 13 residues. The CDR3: CSAAQRGWNTQYF.